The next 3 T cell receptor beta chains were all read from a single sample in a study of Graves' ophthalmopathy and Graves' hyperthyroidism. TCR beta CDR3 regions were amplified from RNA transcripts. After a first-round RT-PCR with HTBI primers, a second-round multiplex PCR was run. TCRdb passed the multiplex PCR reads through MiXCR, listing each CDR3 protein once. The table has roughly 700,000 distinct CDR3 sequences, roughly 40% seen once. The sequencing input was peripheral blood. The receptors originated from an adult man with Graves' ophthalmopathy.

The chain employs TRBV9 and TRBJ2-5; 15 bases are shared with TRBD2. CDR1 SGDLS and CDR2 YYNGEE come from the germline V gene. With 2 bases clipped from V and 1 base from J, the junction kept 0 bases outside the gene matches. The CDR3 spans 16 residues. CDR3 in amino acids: CASSVGLAGGQETQYF. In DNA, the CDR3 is TGTGCCAGCAGCGTGGGACTAGCGGGGGGCCAAGAGACCCAGTACTTC.

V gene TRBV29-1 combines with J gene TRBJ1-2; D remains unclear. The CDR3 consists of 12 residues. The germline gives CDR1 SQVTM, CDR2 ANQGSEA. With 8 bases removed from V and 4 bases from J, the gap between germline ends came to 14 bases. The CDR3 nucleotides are TGCAGCAACTGGCGGGGAGGCTATGGCTACACCTTC. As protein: CSNWRGGYGYTF. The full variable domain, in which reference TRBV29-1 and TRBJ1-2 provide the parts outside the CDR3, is SAVISQKPSRDICQRGTSLTIQCQVDSQVTMMFWYRQQPGQSLTLIATANQGSEATYESGFVIDKFPISRPNLTFSTLTVSNMSPEDSSIYLCSNWRGGYGYTFGSGTRLTVV.

CDR3 amino acids: CASSLGGGSFNYGYTF. CDR3 nucleotide sequence: TGTGCCAGCAGCCTAGGGGGCGGGAGTTTCAACTATGGCTACACCTTC. The chain uses TRBV7-8 and TRBJ1-2, with 7 bases lining up with TRBD1. The CDR3 extends over 16 amino acids. Trimming at V came to 5 bases and at J to 2 bases, leaving 11 bases not matched to a gene. The germline V gene encodes CDR1 SGHVS and CDR2 FQNEAQ.